This T cell receptor (beta chain) came from a study of blood T cell repertoires in COVID-19. The germline gives CDR1 KGHSH, CDR2 LQKENI. Trimming left V 6 bases short and J 2 bases short, with 14 bases between. The CDR3 loop spans 14 amino acids. Authors' processing steps: Researchers report that nucleated cell counts were estimated from reference gene primer amplification. Method: immunoSEQ multiplex PCR; TCRdb's copy keeps in-frame clones and lacks some. That table gives V, J and clone size, and the DNA gave D and trimming. The sample holds under 200,000 clones, about nine tenths seen once. This chain joins TRBV18 and TRBJ2-7, with D maybe TRBD1 (6 bases). The sequence was obtained from a man between 50 and 59 years old with acute or convalescent COVID-19. Sequenced sample: peripheral blood. CDR3 sequence (DNA): TGTGCCAGCTCCGATGGGGGCCGGACCTACGAGCAGTACGTC. Encoded protein: CASSDGGRTYEQYV.